Presented here are 20 T cell receptor beta chains from one specimen sequenced in a study of control samples from healthy donors and cancer patients. Profiling relied on immunoSEQ multiplex PCR, and the TCRdb table lists in-frame clones only, not all of them. The sample table includes approximately 190,000 clones. Material for sequencing was blood. The source is a woman aged 30 to 39 in good health.

This sequence joins TRBV28 and TRBJ2-7; TRBD2 aligns across 10 bases. Per the germline V gene, CDR1 is MDHEN and CDR2 is SYDVKM. The CDR3 has 19 amino acids. V shed 6 bases, J shed 0 bases, and the junction held 17 bases outside the gene matches. CDR3 DNA: TGTGCCAGCAGCCCCGCACTAGCGGGGCCCGGAGATAGCTCCTACGAGCAGTACTTC. It specifies CASSPALAGPGDSSYEQYF.

This sequence joins TRBV27 and TRBJ1-2; maybe TRBD1 (5 bases). V gave up 5 bases and J gave up 4 bases, with 20 bases separating them. The CDR3 spans 16 residues. Germline CDR1 is MNHEY and CDR2 is SMNVEV (reference sequence). CDR3 residues: CASSRGRRSTPYGYTF. The DNA for the CDR3 is TGTGCCAGCAGTAGGGGCAGGAGGAGTACCCCCTATGGCTACACCTTC.

In DNA, the CDR3 is TGCGCCAGCAGCTTGGCCCCATCGGGAGGGGACGAGCAGTACTTC. Amino acid sequence: CASSLAPSGGDEQYF. The V call is TRBV5-1, the J call TRBJ2-7; 8 nucleotides match TRBD2. The germline V gene has CDR1 SGHRS and CDR2 YFSETQ. The J segment lost 5 bases and the V segment lost 0 bases, leaving 7 bases of the junction unmatched. The CDR3 totals 15 residues.

This rearrangement joins TRBV5-1 to TRBJ1-1; perhaps TRBD1 as D (6 bases). CDR1 and CDR2 (germline): SGHRS, YFSETQ. Trimming took off 2 bases at V and 3 bases at J, with 8 bases between the two ends. The CDR3 is 13 amino acids. The CDR3 spells CASSLTGHTEAFF. The CDR3 DNA is TGCGCCAGCAGCTTAACAGGGCACACTGAAGCTTTCTTT. Filled out from reference TRBV5-1 and TRBJ1-1, the complete variable domain reads KAGVTQTPRYLIKTRGQQVTLSCSPISGHRSVSWYQQTPGQGLQFLFEYFSETQRNKGNFPGRFSGRQFSNSRSEMNVSTLELGDSALYLCASSLTGHTEAFFGQGTRLTVV.

The chain has TRBV3-1 (or the pseudogene TRBV3-2) and TRBJ1-6, with D maybe TRBD1 (6 bases). This CDR3 is built from 13 residues. Germline loops: CDR1 LGHDT, CDR2 YNNKEL (reference sequence). V dropped 5 bases and J dropped 6 bases, with 8 bases sitting between them. This CDR3 is CASSGQFNSPLHF. The CDR3 DNA reads as TGTGCCAGCAGCGGACAGTTTAATTCACCCCTCCACTTT.

The genes are TRBV28 and TRBJ1-2; 7 positions match TRBD1. This CDR3 has 18 amino acids. The V and J ends lost 5 bases and 0 bases, in that order; junction bases with no gene match: 15. Germline V gene sequence: CDR1 MDHEN, CDR2 SYDVKM. CDR3 protein: CASSPYYRRQGANYGYTF. In DNA form, the CDR3 reads TGTGCCAGCAGTCCCTACTATAGGAGACAGGGCGCTAACTATGGCTACACCTTC.

The chain combines TRBV7-8 with TRBJ2-1; no definite D call. Germline CDR1 is SGHVS and CDR2 is FQNEAQ. This CDR3 is 16 amino acids long. The germline V and J ends were trimmed by 5 bases and 0 bases, with 14 bases remaining between them. CDR3 protein: CASSRYSSSSYNEQFF. CDR3 DNA: TGTGCCAGCAGCCGATACAGCTCGAGCTCCTACAATGAGCAGTTCTTC.

The chain carries TRBV10-3 and TRBJ1-6; D may be TRBD1 (6 bases). The CDR3 sequence is 18 residues long. V gave up 3 bases and J gave up 7 bases, with 22 bases separating them. Germline assignment: CDR1 ENHRY and CDR2 SYGVKD. CDR3 sequence: CAISDRSYREGKNSPLHF. CDR3 nucleotide sequence: TGTGCCATCAGTGACAGAAGTTACAGGGAAGGCAAAAATTCACCCCTCCACTTT.

The gene calls are TRBV3-1 (or the pseudogene TRBV3-2) and TRBJ1-2; 8 bases match TRBD1. The J segment lost 6 bases and the V segment lost 5 bases, leaving 5 bases of the junction unmatched. This CDR3 comprises 13 residues. The germline V gene has CDR1 LGHDT and CDR2 YNNKEL (reference sequence). In nucleotides, the CDR3 is TGTGCCAGCAGCAATCAGGGGGCGGATGGCTACACCTTC. Its translation is CASSNQGADGYTF.

The chain has TRBV27 and TRBJ2-7; the D call may be TRBD1 or TRBD2 (5 bases each). The CDR3 has 14 amino acids. The V end lost 6 bases, the J end lost 2 bases, and 14 bases lay between the germline ends. Germline V gives CDR1 MNHEY, CDR2 SMNVEV (reference sequence). The CDR3 DNA follows: TGTGCCAGCAGCTCCGGGACCGAGACCTACGAGCAGTACTTC. Its translation: CASSSGTETYEQYF.

J is TRBJ1-6 and V is TRBV6-5; 9 bases agree with TRBD1. Trimming cost V 2 bases and J 10 bases; bases outside gene matches: 3. The germline gives CDR1 MNHEY, CDR2 SVGAGI. The length of the CDR3 is 14 residues. The CDR3, as DNA: TGTGCCAGCAGTTACACAGGGGGCGAGTCACCCCTCCACTTT. This encodes CASSYTGGESPLHF.

V and J are TRBV7-3 and TRBJ2-3; D is possibly TRBD1 or TRBD2 (5 bases each). The CDR3 consists of 15 residues. CDR1 is SGHTA, CDR2 FQGTGA, per germline. The V and J ends lost 2 bases and 6 bases respectively, with 15 bases between them. The CDR3 spells CASSLGGEVWDTQYF. The CDR3, as DNA: TGTGCCAGCAGCTTAGGGGGTGAGGTCTGGGATACGCAGTATTTT.

V is TRBV18 and J is TRBJ1-1, with TRBD1 as a possible D gene (6 bases). Trimming removed 5 bases at V and 7 bases at J, with 11 bases between. The germline CDR1 and CDR2 sequences are KGHSH and LQKENI. CDR3 size: 12 residues. CDR3 nucleotides: TGTGCCAGCTCAGCGATACAGGGTGAAGCTTTCTTT. It encodes CASSAIQGEAFF. Combining the CDR3 with reference TRBV18 and TRBJ1-1 gives the whole variable domain NAGVMQNPRHLVRRRGQEARLRCSPMKGHSHVYWYRQLPEEGLKFMVYLQKENIIDESGMPKERFSAEFPKEGPSILRIQQVVRGDSAAYFCASSAIQGEAFFGQGTRLTVV.

The chain recombines TRBV3-1 (or the pseudogene TRBV3-2) with TRBJ1-2; 8 positions match TRBD1. Germline assignment: CDR1 LGHDT and CDR2 YNNKEL (reference sequence). Trimming at V came to 1 base and at J to 6 bases, leaving 7 bases not matched to a gene. This CDR3 spans 15 amino acids. The chain's CDR3 is CASSQVSRTGNGYTF. CDR3 nucleotide sequence: TGTGCCAGCAGCCAAGTATCTCGGACAGGGAATGGCTACACCTTC.

The chain recombines TRBV11-3 with TRBJ2-3; 8 bases align to TRBD1. The length of the CDR3 is 16 residues. Per the germline V gene, CDR1 is SGHNT and CDR2 is YENEEA. The V gene end was trimmed by 0 bases and the J gene end by 4 bases; junction bases not matched to a gene: 6. The CDR3 coding sequence is TGTGCCAGCAGCTTAGAGGACAGGGATATCGCAGATACGCAGTATTTT. It yields the protein CASSLEDRDIADTQYF. The full variable domain, in which reference TRBV11-3 and TRBJ2-3 provide the parts outside the CDR3, is EAGVVQSPRYKIIEKKQPVAFWCNPISGHNTLYWYLQNLGQGPELLIRYENEEAVDDSQLPKDRFSAERLKGVDSTLKIQPAELGDSAVYLCASSLEDRDIADTQYFGPGTRLTVL.

The gene calls are TRBV3-1 (or the pseudogene TRBV3-2) and TRBJ2-1; TRBD2 is a possible D gene (6 bases). The CDR3 is 13 residues long. Germline CDR1 and CDR2: LGHDT and YNNKEL (reference sequence). V was shortened by 6 bases and J by 0 bases, with 6 bases between the two germline ends. The CDR3, as DNA: TGTGCCAGCAGGACTAGCTCCTACAATGAGCAGTTCTTC. It encodes CASRTSSYNEQFF.

The chain recombines TRBV2 with TRBJ2-4; D may be TRBD1 (5 bases). Trimming cost V 7 bases and J 1 base, with 8 bases left between them. CDR3 length equals 13 residues. Per the germline V gene, CDR1 is SNHLY and CDR2 is FYNNEI. In DNA, the CDR3 is TGTGCCAGCATGGGGCGGGCCAAAAACATTCAGTACTTC. Residues: CASMGRAKNIQYF.

The chain recombines TRBV7-9 with TRBJ1-1, with 8 bases aligning to TRBD1. The germline gives CDR1 SEHNR, CDR2 FQNEAQ (reference sequence). The CDR3 is 15 residues long. The V segment lost 3 bases and the J segment 6 bases; nucleotides outside the gene matches: 9. The CDR3 DNA reads as TGTGCCAGCAGCTTGTTGGGACAGGTGGGCGCTGAAGCTTTCTTT. Translation gives CASSLLGQVGAEAFF. The variable domain in full, with the rest retrieved from reference TRBV7-9 and TRBJ1-1, is DTGVSQNPRHKITKRGQNVTFRCDPISEHNRLYWYRQTLGQGPEFLTYFQNEAQLEKSRLLSDRFSAERPKGSFSTLEIQRTEQGDSAMYLCASSLLGQVGAEAFFGQGTRLTVV.

CDR3: CASSQRTLGNTIYF. CDR3 coding DNA: TGTGCCAGCAGCCAACGGACCCTGGGAAACACCATATATTTT. This chain uses TRBV3-1 (or the pseudogene TRBV3-2) with TRBJ1-3, with no clear D. Germline CDR1 LGHDT, CDR2 YNNKEL (reference sequence). V was pared by 2 bases and J by 4 bases, with 9 bases between. The CDR3 contains 14 residues.

This chain connects TRBV27 to TRBJ2-1, with 8 bases identical to TRBD1. The length of the CDR3 is 16 residues. The germline V gene encodes CDR1 MNHEY and CDR2 SMNVEV (reference sequence). The junction had 12 bases not matched to a gene; V was cut back by 2 bases and J by 9 bases. CDR3 nucleotide sequence: TGTGCCAGCAGTTTAATAGGGCAGGGGGCGCCCAGTGAGCAGTTCTTC. Translation gives CASSLIGQGAPSEQFF.